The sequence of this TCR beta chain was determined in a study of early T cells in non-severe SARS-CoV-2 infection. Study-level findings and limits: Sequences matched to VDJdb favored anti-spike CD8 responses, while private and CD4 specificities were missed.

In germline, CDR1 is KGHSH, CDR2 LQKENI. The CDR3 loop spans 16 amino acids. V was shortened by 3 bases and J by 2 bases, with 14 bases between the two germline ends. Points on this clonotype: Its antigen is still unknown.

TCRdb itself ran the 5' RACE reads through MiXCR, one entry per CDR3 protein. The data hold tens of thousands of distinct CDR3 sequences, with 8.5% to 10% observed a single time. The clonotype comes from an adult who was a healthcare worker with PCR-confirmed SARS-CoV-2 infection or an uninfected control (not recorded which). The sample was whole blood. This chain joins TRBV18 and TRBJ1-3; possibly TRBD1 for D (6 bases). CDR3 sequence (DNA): TGTGCCAGCTCACCTCAACAGGGCGCTCCTGGAAACACCATATATTTT. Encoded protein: CASSPQQGAPGNTIYF.